Detailed here is one T cell receptor beta chain. Sequencing was performed with immunoSEQ multiplex PCR; in TCRdb, only in-frame clones are kept and a portion is missing. In the table there are roughly 95,000 clones, roughly 90% of which are singletons. Trimming took off 5 bases at V and 4 bases at J, with 9 bases between the two ends. CDR3 length: 13 residues. This sample was taken from a study of control samples from healthy donors and cancer patients. The origin of this receptor is a human donor in good health. The donor label of this sample is uncertain. The sample consisted of blood. V usage is TRBV12-3 or TRBV12-4 and J usage is TRBJ1-3; D is possibly TRBD1 (5 bases). The CDR3 loop is CASSKGTGNTIYF. The CDR3, as DNA: TGTGCCAGCAGTAAGGGGACGGGAAACACCATATATTTT.